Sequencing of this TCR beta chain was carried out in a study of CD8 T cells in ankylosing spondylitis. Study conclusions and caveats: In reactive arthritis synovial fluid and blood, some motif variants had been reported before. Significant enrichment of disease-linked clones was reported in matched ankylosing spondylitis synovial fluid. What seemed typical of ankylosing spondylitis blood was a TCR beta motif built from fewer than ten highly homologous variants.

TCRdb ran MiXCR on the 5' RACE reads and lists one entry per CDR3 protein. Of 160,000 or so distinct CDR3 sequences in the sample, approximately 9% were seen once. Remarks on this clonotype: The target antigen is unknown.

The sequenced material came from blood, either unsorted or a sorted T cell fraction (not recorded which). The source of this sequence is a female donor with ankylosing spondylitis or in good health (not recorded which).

In DNA form, the CDR3 reads TGCAGTGCTAGGGGTTGGGACGCCAACAATGAGCAGTTCTTC. It translates to CSARGWDANNEQFF. V and J are TRBV20-1 and TRBJ2-1; D possibly uses TRBD1 or TRBD2 (5 bases each). CDR1 and CDR2 from the germline V gene are DFQATT and SNEGSKA (reference sequence). Trimming left V 3 bases short and J 5 bases short, with 14 bases between. This CDR3 is 14 amino acids long.